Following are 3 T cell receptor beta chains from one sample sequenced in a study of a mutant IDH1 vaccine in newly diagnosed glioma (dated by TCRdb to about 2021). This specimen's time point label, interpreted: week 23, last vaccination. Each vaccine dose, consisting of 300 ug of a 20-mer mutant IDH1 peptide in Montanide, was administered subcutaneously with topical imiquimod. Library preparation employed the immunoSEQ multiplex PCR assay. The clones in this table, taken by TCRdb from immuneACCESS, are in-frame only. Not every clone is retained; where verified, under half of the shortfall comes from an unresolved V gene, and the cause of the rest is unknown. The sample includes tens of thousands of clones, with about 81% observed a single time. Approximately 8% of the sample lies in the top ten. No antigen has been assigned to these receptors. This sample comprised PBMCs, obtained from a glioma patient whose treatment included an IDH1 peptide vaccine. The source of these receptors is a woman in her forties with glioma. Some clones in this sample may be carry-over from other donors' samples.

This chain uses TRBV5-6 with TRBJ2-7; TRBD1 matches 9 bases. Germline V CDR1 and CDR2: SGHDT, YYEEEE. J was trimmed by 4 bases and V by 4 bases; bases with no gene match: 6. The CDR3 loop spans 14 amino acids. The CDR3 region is CASSLGQGKYEQYF. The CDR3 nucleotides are TGTGCCAGCAGCCTAGGACAGGGGAAGTACGAGCAGTACTTC.

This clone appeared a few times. As DNA, the CDR3 is TGTGCCAGCACCTATAACTATGGCTACACCTTC. Translation: CASTYNYGYTF. The rearrangement uses TRBV2 and TRBJ1-2, with no clear D. With 7 bases removed from V and 1 base from J, the gap between germline ends came to 4 bases. Germline V gene lookup returns CDR1 SNHLY and CDR2 FYNNEI. The CDR3 is 11 amino acids. Looking up the rest from reference TRBV2 and TRBJ1-2 gives the full variable domain: EPEVTQTPSHQVTQMGQEVILRCVPISNHLYFYWYRQILGQKVEFLVSFYNNEISEKSEIFDDQFSVERPDGSNFTLKIRSTKLEDSAMYFCASTYNYGYTFGSGTRLTVV.

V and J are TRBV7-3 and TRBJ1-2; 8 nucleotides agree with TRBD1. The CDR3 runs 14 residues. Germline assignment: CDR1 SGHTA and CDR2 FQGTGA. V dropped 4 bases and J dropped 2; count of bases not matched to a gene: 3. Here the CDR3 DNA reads TGTGCCAGCAGCTCCGCAGGGGGCAACTATGGCTACACCTTC. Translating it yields CASSSAGGNYGYTF.